The T cell receptor (beta chain) under discussion was sequenced for a study of blood T cell repertoires in COVID-19. Whole-study context: From the United States, Italy and Spain came samples of acute and convalescent COVID-19.

This clone was observed a single time. Categorization into cohorts depended on clinical history that participants reported. Only in-frame clones appear in the TCRdb table, and some are missing; sequencing was by immunoSEQ multiplex PCR. The sample records about 180,000 clones, about 88% being singletons. Trimming took 5 bases from V and 3 from J, leaving 17 bases between them. Germline loops: CDR1 MGHRA, CDR2 YSYEKL. The CDR3 spans 15 residues. The rearrangement joins TRBV4-1 to TRBJ2-7; possible D gene TRBD2, 6 bases. What was sequenced was PBMCs or T cells enriched from blood (not recorded which). The sequence came from a woman aged 40 to 50 with acute COVID-19. CDR3 in amino acids: CASSSPGVGGYEQYF. The CDR3 DNA sequence: TGCGCCAGCAGCTCCCCGGGAGTGGGAGGCTACGAGCAGTACTTC.